These 31 T cell receptor beta chains originate from one sample sequenced in a study of early T cells in non-severe SARS-CoV-2 infection. TCRdb called the 5' RACE reads again in MiXCR, with one record for every CDR3 protein. In the table there are tens of thousands of distinct CDR3 sequences, around 11% of which are singletons. Sequences were derived from whole blood, sampled at baseline. The receptors here all came from an adult who was a healthcare worker with PCR-confirmed SARS-CoV-2 infection or an uninfected control (not recorded which).

The table lists this clonotype with many counts. V is TRBV18 and J is TRBJ2-5; a weak D match, TRBD1 (6 bases). CDR1 is KGHSH and CDR2 is LQKENI in the germline V gene. Trimming took 3 bases from V and 2 from J, leaving 13 bases between them. This CDR3 contains 15 residues. As DNA, the CDR3 is TGTGCCAGCTCACCCCACGTCGGACAGCAAGAGACCCAGTACTTC. Translating gives CASSPHVGQQETQYF.

This clonotype was observed a few times. CDR3 residues: CASRWTEGQPQHF. CDR3 sequence (DNA): TGTGCCAGCAGATGGACAGAGGGACAGCCCCAGCATTTT. The chain employs TRBV12-3 or TRBV12-4 and TRBJ1-5; weak D call: TRBD1 (6 bases). This CDR3 is built from 13 residues. V lost 6 bases, J lost 7 bases, and 13 bases lay in between.

This chain links TRBV7-9 with TRBJ2-3; 12 bases agree with TRBD2. The CDR3 has 15 residues. Germline V gene sequence: CDR1 SEHNR, CDR2 FQNEAQ (reference sequence). With V trimmed by 2 bases and J by 9 bases, 6 bases remained unmatched. The CDR3 region has the DNA TGTGCCAGCAGCTTATACCCTAGCGGGGGGGAGACGCAGTATTTT. This encodes CASSLYPSGGETQYF.

The chain recombines TRBV21-1 with TRBJ2-3; the D call TRBD2 from the table was never checked on the DNA. TRBV21-1 is marked as a pseudogene. This CDR3 spans 16 amino acids. The CDR3 DNA reads as TGTGCCAGCAGTAGTTCCCCGCGGGTTAGCACAGATACGCAGTATTTT. This translates into CASSSSPRVSTDTQYF.

This clonotype was counted ten times or more. V gene TRBV7-6 combines with J gene TRBJ1-4; D unresolved. Trimming took off 4 bases at V and 0 bases at J, with 6 bases between the two ends. The CDR3 consists of 14 residues. Per the germline V gene, CDR1 is SGHVS and CDR2 is FNYEAQ. The CDR3 nucleotides are TGTGCCAGCAGCTCGAGGGCAACTAATGAAAAACTGTTTTTT. This translates into CASSSRATNEKLFF.

This clonotype was detected ten times or more. J is TRBJ1-1 and V is TRBV10-2, with 7 bases lining up with TRBD1. This CDR3 comprises 14 residues. Trimming at V came to 6 bases and at J to 4 bases, leaving 8 bases not matched to a gene. Germline CDR1 reads WSHSY; CDR2 reads SAAADI. The CDR3 nucleotides are TGCGCCAGCAGGATAGACAGGGTAGGCACTGAAGCTTTCTTT. As protein: CASRIDRVGTEAFF.

This clonotype was picked up many times. In DNA form, the CDR3 reads TGCGCCAGCAGCCGCGGGACAGGGGGAAATGAGCAGTTCTTC. Protein product: CASSRGTGGNEQFF. The chain combines TRBV4-1 with TRBJ2-1; 11 positions agree with TRBD1. Trimming removed 4 bases from V and 7 bases from J; junction bases left unmatched: 3. The V gene's germline CDR1 is MGHRA and CDR2 YSYEKL. The CDR3 extends over 14 amino acids.

The chain has TRBV3-1 and TRBJ1-2, with D perhaps matching TRBD1 (5 bases). This CDR3 is built from 14 residues. Germline CDR1 reads LGHDT; CDR2 reads YNNKEL (reference sequence). Trimming removed 4 bases from V and 1 base from J, with 10 bases in between. CDR3 bases: TGTGCCAGCAGCCTTCAGGGAGTTAACTATGGCTACACCTTC. Residues: CASSLQGVNYGYTF.

Of note for this clonotype: This clone may be a read error of a much larger clone one base away. The V and J genes are TRBV2 and TRBJ1-4; no firm D call. The CDR3 is 14 residues long. The germline CDR1 and CDR2 sequences are SNHLY and FYNNEI. CDR3 sequence (DNA): TGTGTCAGCAGTGAAAGAGGATATAATGAAAAACTGTTTTTT. This encodes CVSSERGYNEKLFF.

This clonotype showed up just a few times. This sequence joins TRBV27 and TRBJ1-2; the match to TRBD1 covers 9 bases. CDR1 is MNHEY and CDR2 is SMNVEV in the germline V gene (reference sequence). V shed 8 bases, J shed 8 bases, and the junction held 15 bases outside the gene matches. The CDR3 loop spans 15 amino acids. The CDR3 DNA reads as TGTGCCAGCCTCCCTTTTCCGACAGGGGGGCAAGGCTACACCTTC. This gives the protein CASLPFPTGGQGYTF.

The chain has TRBV2 and TRBJ2-1, with a weak D call TRBD2 (6 bases). V gave up 1 base and J gave up 6 bases, with 10 bases separating them. The CDR3 has 14 amino acids. In germline, CDR1 is SNHLY, CDR2 FYNNEI. The CDR3 DNA sequence: TGTGCCAGCAGTGAAGTCCCGACTAGCAATGAGCAGTTCTTC. Amino acid sequence: CASSEVPTSNEQFF.

The V and J genes are TRBV4-1 and TRBJ2-7; TRBD2 is a possible D gene (6 bases). CDR1 is MGHRA, CDR2 YSYEKL, per germline. The V gene lost 4 bases and the J gene lost 0 bases, with 13 bases spanning the gap. The CDR3 runs to 15 residues. The CDR3 DNA follows: TGCGCCAGCAGCCCGGGACTCCTAGGCTCCTACGAGCAGTACTTC. It yields the protein CASSPGLLGSYEQYF.

This clonotype was seen more than once but under ten times. V and J are TRBV12-3 or TRBV12-4 and TRBJ2-2; a weak D match, TRBD1 (5 bases). Trimming cost V 5 bases and J 5 bases, with 15 bases left between them. This CDR3 is built from 15 residues. CDR3 in DNA: TGTGCCAGCAGTACCCCGCAGGGATTAACCGGGGAGCTGTTTTTT. This gives the protein CASSTPQGLTGELFF.

This clonotype was seen more than once but under ten times. The J gene is TRBJ2-1, the V gene TRBV5-5; the D gene is possibly TRBD1 (6 bases). The CDR3 contains 16 residues. Germline V lookup: CDR1 SGHKS, CDR2 YYEKEE (reference sequence). Between the trimmed V and J ends, which lost 2 bases and 3 bases, there was a span of 15 bases. The CDR3 protein is CASSFAGTIDYNEQFF. CDR3 DNA: TGTGCCAGCAGCTTCGCCGGGACAATTGACTACAATGAGCAGTTCTTC.

The table lists this clonotype with a few counts. V gene TRBV12-3 or TRBV12-4 combines with J gene TRBJ2-1, with 7 bases that match TRBD1. V lost 6 bases, J lost 3 bases, and 2 bases stayed unmatched. CDR3 length: 13 residues. The chain's CDR3 is CASRWDSYNEQFF. The CDR3 nucleotides read TGTGCCAGCAGATGGGACAGCTACAATGAGCAGTTCTTC.

This clonotype was detected ten times or more. The J gene is TRBJ2-2, the V gene TRBV2, with D perhaps matching TRBD2 (7 bases). Germline CDR1 reads SNHLY; CDR2 reads FYNNEI. CDR3 length: 16 amino acids. V was clipped by 0 bases and J by 5 bases, with 13 bases between them. In nucleotides, the CDR3 is TGTGCCAGCAGTGAAGCGGGGGGGCGTTGGACCGGGGAGCTGTTTTTT. This gives the protein CASSEAGGRWTGELFF.

J is TRBJ2-7 and V is TRBV28, with D possibly TRBD2 on 5 matching bases. Germline CDR1 and CDR2: MDHEN and SYDVKM. CDR3 length: 10 amino acids. Written as DNA, the CDR3 is TGTGGCGCGGGTGAAGTTGAGCAGTACTTC. The encoded protein is CGAGEVEQYF.

This clonotype was detected many times. The chain carries TRBV12-3 or TRBV12-4 and TRBJ1-3; 8 bases are shared with TRBD1. V lost 3 bases and J lost 1; bases outside the gene matches: 5. The CDR3 extends over 16 amino acids. CDR3 in DNA: TGTGCCAGCAGTTTCAGGACAGGGACTTCTGGAAACACCATATATTTT. Protein product: CASSFRTGTSGNTIYF.

The chain combines TRBV5-1 with TRBJ1-4; 7 nucleotides line up with TRBD1. Unmatched junction bases numbered 5, after V lost 4 bases and J lost 5 bases. CDR3 length: 14 amino acids. In germline, CDR1 is SGHRS, CDR2 YFSETQ. DNA of the CDR3: TGCGCCAGCAGCACCGGGACAGTAAATGAAAAACTGTTTTTT. Translating it yields CASSTGTVNEKLFF.

In its sample, this clonotype was seen a few times. The V and J genes are TRBV7-2 and TRBJ2-7; D is uncertain. The CDR3 loop spans 18 amino acids. The germline CDR1 and CDR2 sequences are SGHTA and FQGNSA. The V gene lost 5 bases and the J gene lost 0 bases, with 23 bases spanning the gap. CDR3 region: CASSLRPAATFSSYEQYF. The CDR3, as DNA: TGTGCCAGCAGCCTCAGGCCCGCAGCGACCTTCAGCTCCTACGAGCAGTACTTC.

This clonotype was recorded many times. The chain is built from TRBV4-1 and TRBJ1-5; D unclear. The germline CDR1 and CDR2 sequences are MGHRA and YSYEKL. The V gene lost 0 bases and the J gene lost 0 bases, with 12 bases spanning the gap. The CDR3 totals 17 residues. CDR3 bases: TGCGCCAGCAGCCAAGATCTTGGAGTTTATAGCAATCAGCCCCAGCATTTT. It specifies CASSQDLGVYSNQPQHF.

This clonotype has a count of ten or more. The rearrangement joins TRBV11-2 to TRBJ1-2; 8 bases fit TRBD1. With 1 base clipped from V and 7 bases from J, the junction kept 8 bases outside the gene matches. CDR1 and CDR2 from the germline V gene are SGHAT and FQNNGV. The CDR3 has 15 residues. CDR3 sequence (DNA): TGTGCCAGCAGCTTAGCGGGCCAGGGGGCAGGTGGCTACACCTTC. Its translation is CASSLAGQGAGGYTF. Looking up the rest from reference TRBV11-2 and TRBJ1-2 gives the full variable domain: EAGVAQSPRYKIIEKRQSVAFWCNPISGHATLYWYQQILGQGPKLLIQFQNNGVVDDSQLPKDRFSAERLKGVDSTLKIQPAKLEDSAVYLCASSLAGQGAGGYTFGSGTRLTVV.

The chain uses TRBV20-1 and TRBJ2-7; tentatively, D is TRBD1 (6 bases). CDR3 size: 13 residues. V dropped 3 bases and J dropped 0 bases, with 9 bases sitting between them. Germline CDR1 and CDR2: DFQATT and SNEGSKA (reference sequence). The DNA of the CDR3 is TGCAGTGCTAGTGGGGACACCTCCTACGAGCAGTACTTC. Its protein product is CSASGDTSYEQYF.

This sequence joins TRBV6-6 and TRBJ2-7, with TRBD2 matching over 7 bases. The junction had 15 bases not matched to a gene; V was cut back by 6 bases and J by 4 bases. The CDR3 extends over 16 amino acids. The germline V gene encodes CDR1 MNHNY and CDR2 SVGAGI (reference sequence). The CDR3, as DNA: TGTGCCAGCAGCTACGCGGCGGGGGAATATGTATACGAGCAGTACTTC. Protein product: CASSYAAGEYVYEQYF.

DNA of the CDR3: TGCGCCAGCAGCCAAGATCAGGGTTCGGGGTACGAGCAGTACTTC. Protein: CASSQDQGSGYEQYF. J is TRBJ2-7 and V is TRBV4-3, with D tentatively TRBD1 or TRBD2 (5 bases each). The CDR3 is made up of 15 amino acids. Between the trimmed V and J ends, which lost 0 bases and 4 bases, there was a span of 13 bases. Germline-derived CDR1 and CDR2 are LGHNA and YSLEER.

This clonotype has more than one count but fewer than ten. This chain joins TRBV28 and TRBJ1-5; the D gene is possibly TRBD1 (5 bases). The CDR3 is 17 residues long. V lost 7 bases and J lost 1, with 20 bases in between. CDR1 MDHEN and CDR2 SYDVKM come from the germline V gene. The CDR3 DNA reads TGTGCCAGCACCCTCCTTCCCCCCGGGACGAGCAATCAGCCCCAGCATTTT. It is translated as CASTLLPPGTSNQPQHF.

The rearrangement joins TRBV7-8 to TRBJ2-7, with D tentatively TRBD2 (6 bases). V lost 5 bases and J 2 bases, leaving 13 bases between the germline ends. The CDR3 has 14 residues. Germline assignment: CDR1 SGHVS and CDR2 FQNEAQ. CDR3 nucleotides: TGTGCCAGCAGCCTTCACGGGGGACCCTACGAGCAGTACTTC. It yields the protein CASSLHGGPYEQYF.

The rearrangement uses TRBV9 and TRBJ2-5; 12 nucleotides line up with TRBD2. In germline, CDR1 is SGDLS, CDR2 YYNGEE. Trimming took 4 bases from V and 5 from J; bases not matched to a gene: 9. The CDR3 contains 16 residues. The CDR3 protein is CASSFGLAGPGETQYF. For the CDR3, the DNA is TGTGCCAGCAGCTTCGGACTAGCGGGACCTGGGGAGACCCAGTACTTC.

V usage is TRBV5-1 and J usage is TRBJ2-5, with D perhaps TRBD1 (6 bases). This CDR3 is built from 13 residues. V lost 5 bases and J lost 3, with 11 bases in between. Germline CDR1 SGHRS, CDR2 YFSETQ. The CDR3 reads CASRRPGEETQYF. The CDR3 region has the DNA TGCGCCAGCAGACGCCCAGGGGAAGAGACCCAGTACTTC.

This chain connects TRBV5-1 to TRBJ2-1; D is unclear. This CDR3 is 15 amino acids long. The germline V gene has CDR1 SGHRS and CDR2 YFSETQ. Trimming removed 4 bases at V and 6 bases at J, with 17 bases between. CDR3 in DNA: TGCGCCAGCAGCCTGGGCGGAGACTGGAGCAATGAGCAGTTCTTC. Its translation: CASSLGGDWSNEQFF.

This clonotype was seen more than once but under ten times. V and J are TRBV28 and TRBJ2-7; no clear D. Germline V lookup: CDR1 MDHEN, CDR2 SYDVKM. CDR3 length: 13 residues. The ends were cut back, 6 bases at V and 3 bases at J, with 12 bases in the middle. The CDR3 is CASSPIGFYEQYF. The CDR3 bases are TGTGCCAGCAGCCCCATAGGGTTCTACGAGCAGTACTTC.